The table lists the clone carrying this T cell receptor (beta chain) with a few counts. Its cognate antigen is unknown. This sample is drawn from a study of blood T cells in healthy people across ages. Notes on the study in general: Long-lived and aged donors differed, with more naive CD4+ cells and higher diversity in the long-lived. Without sorted subsets, naive and antigen-experienced compartments could not be conclusively compared. As age increased, TCR beta diversity per million T cells fell in a roughly linear fashion.

Whenever a sample was processed, at least 6 million PBMCs were isolated. With a J-beta primer mix and a sample-barcoded 5' primer, a second PCR ran 7 to 11 cycles. TCRdb re-called the 5' RACE reads with MiXCR, one entry per CDR3 protein. The sample shows roughly 930,000 distinct CDR3 sequences, roughly 43% of them seen only once. Source material: blood. This receptor was obtained from a man aged 30-40 years in good health.

CDR3 sequence reads: CSASTGGPKDTQYF. The CDR3 nucleotides read TGCAGTGCTAGTACGGGGGGGCCGAAAGATACGCAGTATTTT. The rearrangement joins TRBV20-1 to TRBJ2-3; 8 bases map to TRBD2. V was clipped by 3 bases and J by 5 bases; unmatched bases: 7. The V gene's germline CDR1 is DFQATT and CDR2 SNEGSKA (reference sequence). The CDR3 consists of 14 residues.